The T cell receptor beta chain under discussion was sequenced for a study of siplizumab effects on memory and regulatory T cells. Clones were read by immunoSEQ multiplex PCR, and TCRdb kept only the in-frame ones, dropping some. The sample holds approximately 100,000 clones, over 85% seen once. CDR1 SGDLS and CDR2 YYNGEE come from the germline V gene. The CDR3 has 16 amino acids. Trimming removed 3 bases from V and 2 bases from J; junction bases left unmatched: 5. V is TRBV9 and J is TRBJ2-2, with 9 bases lining up with TRBD1. The TCR comes from a human donor in good health. The source material was non-Treg CD4+ T cells sorted from blood. This chain's CDR3 is CASSARTGVNTGELFF. The CDR3 coding sequence is TGTGCCAGCAGCGCCCGGACAGGGGTCAACACCGGGGAGCTGTTTTTT.